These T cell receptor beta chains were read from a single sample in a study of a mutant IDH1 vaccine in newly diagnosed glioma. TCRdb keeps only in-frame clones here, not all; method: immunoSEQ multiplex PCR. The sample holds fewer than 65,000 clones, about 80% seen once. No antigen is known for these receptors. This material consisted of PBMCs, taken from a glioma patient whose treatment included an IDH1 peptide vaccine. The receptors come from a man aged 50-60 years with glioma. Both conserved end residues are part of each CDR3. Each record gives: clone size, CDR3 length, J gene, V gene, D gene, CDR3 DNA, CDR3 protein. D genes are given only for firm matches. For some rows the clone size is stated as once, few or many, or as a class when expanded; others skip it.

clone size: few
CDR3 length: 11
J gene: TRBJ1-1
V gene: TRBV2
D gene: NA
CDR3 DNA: TGTGCCAGCAGTGAAGCGCCCAGGGCTTTCTTT
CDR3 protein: CASSEAPRAFF

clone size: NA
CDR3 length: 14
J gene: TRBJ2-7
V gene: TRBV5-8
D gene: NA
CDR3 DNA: TGTGCCAGCAGCTCTGGCGGAAGCTCCTACGAGCAGTACTTC
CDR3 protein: CASSSGGSSYEQYF

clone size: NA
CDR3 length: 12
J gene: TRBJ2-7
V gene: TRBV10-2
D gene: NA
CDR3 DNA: TGCGCCAGCATGTTATCAACCTACGAGCAGTACTTC
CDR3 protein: CASMLSTYEQYF

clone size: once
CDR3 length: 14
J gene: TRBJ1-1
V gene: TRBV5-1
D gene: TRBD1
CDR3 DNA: TGCGCCAGCAGCTCGGGACAGGAGAACACTGAAGCTTTCTTT
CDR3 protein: CASSSGQENTEAFF

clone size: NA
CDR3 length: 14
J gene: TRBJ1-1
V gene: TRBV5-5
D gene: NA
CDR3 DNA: TGTGCCAGCAGCTTCGGGTTTCGGAACACTGAAGCTTTCTTT
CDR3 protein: CASSFGFRNTEAFF

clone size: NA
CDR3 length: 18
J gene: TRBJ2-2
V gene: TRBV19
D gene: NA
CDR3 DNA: TGTGCCAGTAGTACTTCCCCAGGAGGGGGCACGAGTAGCGGGGAGCTGTTTTTT
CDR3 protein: CASSTSPGGGTSSGELFF

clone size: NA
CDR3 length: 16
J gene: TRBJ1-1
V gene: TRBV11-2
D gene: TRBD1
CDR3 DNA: TGTGCCAGCAGCTTAGTTGGGGGACAGCTGAACACTGAAGCTTTCTTT
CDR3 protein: CASSLVGGQLNTEAFF

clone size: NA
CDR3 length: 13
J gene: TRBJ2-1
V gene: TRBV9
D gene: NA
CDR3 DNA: TGTGCCAGCAGCGCCCTGATAAACAATGAGCAGTTCTTC
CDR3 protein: CASSALINNEQFF

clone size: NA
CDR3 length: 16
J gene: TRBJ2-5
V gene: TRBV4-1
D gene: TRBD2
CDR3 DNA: TGCGCCAGCAGCCAAGGTCTAGCGGGGGAACAAGAGACCCAGTACTTC
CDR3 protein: CASSQGLAGEQETQYF

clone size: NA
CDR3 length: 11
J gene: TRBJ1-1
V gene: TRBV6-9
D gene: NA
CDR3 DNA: TGTGCCAGCATCGCGGAAAATCAAGCTTTCTTT
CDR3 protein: CASIAENQAFF

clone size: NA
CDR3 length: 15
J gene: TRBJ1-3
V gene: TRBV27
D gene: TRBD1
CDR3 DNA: TGTGCCAGCAGTTTGGGCAGGGGGCTCGGAAACACCATATATTTT
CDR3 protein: CASSLGRGLGNTIYF

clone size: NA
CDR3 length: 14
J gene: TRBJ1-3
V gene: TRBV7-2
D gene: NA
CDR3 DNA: TGTGCCAGCAGCTTAGAAGGGCTAGGAAACACCATATATTTT
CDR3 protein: CASSLEGLGNTIYF

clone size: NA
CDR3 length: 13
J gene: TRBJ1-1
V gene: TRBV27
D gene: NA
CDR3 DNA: TGTGCCAGCAGTAGAAAATCAACCTTAGAAGCTTTCTTT
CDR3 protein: CASSRKSTLEAFF

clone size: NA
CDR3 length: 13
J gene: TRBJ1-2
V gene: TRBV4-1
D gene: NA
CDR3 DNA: TGCGCCAGCAGCCAAGGGACAGCCTATGGCTACACCTTC
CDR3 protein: CASSQGTAYGYTF

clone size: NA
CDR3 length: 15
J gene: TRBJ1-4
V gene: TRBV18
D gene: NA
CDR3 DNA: TGTGCCAGCTCCGCCCCGGACAGACAACTTGAAAAACTGTTTTTT
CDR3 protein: CASSAPDRQLEKLFF

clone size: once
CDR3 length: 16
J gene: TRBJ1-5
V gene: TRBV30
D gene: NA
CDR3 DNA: TGTGCCTGGAGTGTGCGGTCAGGGGCTTCCAATCAGCCCCAGCATTTT
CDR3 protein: CAWSVRSGASNQPQHF

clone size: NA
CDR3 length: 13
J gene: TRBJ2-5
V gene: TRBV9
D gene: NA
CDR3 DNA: TGTGCCAGCAGCGTTGGGATCCAAGAGACCCAGTACTTC
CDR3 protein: CASSVGIQETQYF

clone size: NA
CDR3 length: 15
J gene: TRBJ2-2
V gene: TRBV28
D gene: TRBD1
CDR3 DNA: TGTGCCAGCACACCAGGGGGAGCGGACACCGGGGAGCTGTTTTTT
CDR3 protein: CASTPGGADTGELFF

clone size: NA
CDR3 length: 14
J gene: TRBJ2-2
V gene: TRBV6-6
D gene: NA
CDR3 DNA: TGTGCCAGCAGTCCGACAGGTCTTACCGGGGAGCTGTTTTTT
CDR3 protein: CASSPTGLTGELFF

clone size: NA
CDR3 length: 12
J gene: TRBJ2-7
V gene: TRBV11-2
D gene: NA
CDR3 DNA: TGTGCCAGCAGCCCCCTGGGCTACGAGCAGTACTTC
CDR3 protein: CASSPLGYEQYF

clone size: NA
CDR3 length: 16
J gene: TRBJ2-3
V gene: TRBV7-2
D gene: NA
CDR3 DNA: TGTGCCAGCAGCTTACTGTCCGGGACCAGTGGTGATACGCAGTATTTT
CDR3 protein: CASSLLSGTSGDTQYF

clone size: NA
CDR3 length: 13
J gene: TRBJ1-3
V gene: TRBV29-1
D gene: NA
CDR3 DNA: TGCAGCGCATCAGGGGCTGGTGGAAACACCATATATTTT
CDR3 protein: CSASGAGGNTIYF

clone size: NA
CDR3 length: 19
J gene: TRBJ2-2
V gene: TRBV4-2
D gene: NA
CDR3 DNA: TGTGCCAGCAGCCAAGATCTCGGGGACCTATTGGGGGGCACCGGGGAGCTGTTTTTT
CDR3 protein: CASSQDLGDLLGGTGELFF

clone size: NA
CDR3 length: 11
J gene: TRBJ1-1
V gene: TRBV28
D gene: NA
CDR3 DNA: TGTGCCAGCAGTCGAGAGACGGAAGCTTTCTTT
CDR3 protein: CASSRETEAFF

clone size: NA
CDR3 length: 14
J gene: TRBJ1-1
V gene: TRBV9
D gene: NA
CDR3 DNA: TGTGCCAGCAGCGGACCCCTAACTCCCACTGAAGCTTTCTTT
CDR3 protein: CASSGPLTPTEAFF

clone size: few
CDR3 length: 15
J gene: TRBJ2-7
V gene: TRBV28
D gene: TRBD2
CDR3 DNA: TGTGCCAGCAGTTTTCGGGGGGGGAGAGGGTACGAGCAGTACTTC
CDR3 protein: CASSFRGGRGYEQYF

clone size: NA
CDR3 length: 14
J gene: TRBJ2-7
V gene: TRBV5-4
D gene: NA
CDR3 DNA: TGTGCCAGCAGCTCGATCGGGGAGCCCTACGAGCAGTACTTC
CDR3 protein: CASSSIGEPYEQYF

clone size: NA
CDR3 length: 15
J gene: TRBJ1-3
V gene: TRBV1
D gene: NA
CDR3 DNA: TGCAACACCCTTAAAGGGGGGCTCTCTGGAAACACCATATATTTT
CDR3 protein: CNTLKGGLSGNTIYF

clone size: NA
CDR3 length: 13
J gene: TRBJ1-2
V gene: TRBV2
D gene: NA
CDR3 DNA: TGTGCCAGCAGCGCGAGATACGCCTATGGCTACACCTTC
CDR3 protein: CASSARYAYGYTF

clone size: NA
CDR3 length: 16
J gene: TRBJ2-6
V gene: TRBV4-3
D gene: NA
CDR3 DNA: TGCGCCAGCAGCCAAGATCCAGGGACTGGGGCCAACGTCCTGACTTTC
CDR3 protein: CASSQDPGTGANVLTF

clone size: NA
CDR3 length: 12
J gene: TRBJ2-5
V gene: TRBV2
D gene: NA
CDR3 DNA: TGTGCCAGCAGTGGGGGTTCGGAGACCCAGTACTTC
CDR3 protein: CASSGGSETQYF

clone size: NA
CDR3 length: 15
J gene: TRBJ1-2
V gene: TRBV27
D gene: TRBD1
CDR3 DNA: TGTGCCAGCAGTCCGCGACAGGGGTCGGGGCTCAGCTACACCTTC
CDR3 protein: CASSPRQGSGLSYTF

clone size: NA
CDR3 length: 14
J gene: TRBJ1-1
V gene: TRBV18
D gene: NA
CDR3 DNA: TGTGCCAGCTCACCCGATCAGGGGATCACTGAAGCTTTCTTT
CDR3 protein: CASSPDQGITEAFF

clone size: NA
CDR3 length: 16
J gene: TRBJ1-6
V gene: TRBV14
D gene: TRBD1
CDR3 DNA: TGTGCCAGCAGCCAACCCGGACAGGGTATGGGTTCACCCCTCCACTTT
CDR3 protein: CASSQPGQGMGSPLHF

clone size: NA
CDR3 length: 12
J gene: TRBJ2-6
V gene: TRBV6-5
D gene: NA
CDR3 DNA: TGTGCCAGCAGTCGAGGGGCCAACGTCCTGACTTTC
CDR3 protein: CASSRGANVLTF

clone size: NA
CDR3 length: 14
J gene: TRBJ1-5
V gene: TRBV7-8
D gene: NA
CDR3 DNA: TGTGCCAGCAGCTTAGATCGGGGAAATCAGCCCCAGCATTTT
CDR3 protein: CASSLDRGNQPQHF

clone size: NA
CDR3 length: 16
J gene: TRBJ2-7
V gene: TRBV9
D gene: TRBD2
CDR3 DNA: TGTGCCAGCAGCGTAGGAATGACTAGCGGGGGGGAAGAGCAGTACTTC
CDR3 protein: CASSVGMTSGGEEQYF

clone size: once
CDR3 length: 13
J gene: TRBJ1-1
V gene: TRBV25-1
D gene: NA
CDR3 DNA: TGTGCCAGCAGTGGTTCCGGGCCCACTGAAGCTTTCTTT
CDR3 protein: CASSGSGPTEAFF

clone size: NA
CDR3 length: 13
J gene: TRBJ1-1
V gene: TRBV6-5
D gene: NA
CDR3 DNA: TGTGCCAGCAGTTTCGACGGGAACACTGAAGCTTTCTTT
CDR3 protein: CASSFDGNTEAFF

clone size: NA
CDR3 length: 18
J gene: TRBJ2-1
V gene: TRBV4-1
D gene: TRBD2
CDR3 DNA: TGCGCCAGCAGCCAAGATTACGGGAGGGTACAAAGGGACAATGAGCAGTTCTTC
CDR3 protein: CASSQDYGRVQRDNEQFF

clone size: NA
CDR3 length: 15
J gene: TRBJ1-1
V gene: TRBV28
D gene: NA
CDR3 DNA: TGTGCCAGCAGTTTATACAGGGACGGGAACACTGAAGCTTTCTTT
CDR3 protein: CASSLYRDGNTEAFF

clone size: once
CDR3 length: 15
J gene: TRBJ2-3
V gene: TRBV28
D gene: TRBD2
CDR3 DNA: TGTGCCAGCACCCGAGGCCAGCGGGAGACTGATACGCAGTATTTT
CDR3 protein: CASTRGQRETDTQYF

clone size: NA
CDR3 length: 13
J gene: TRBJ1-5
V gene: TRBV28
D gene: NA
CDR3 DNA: TGTGCCAGCGAGGACCCGGGGGATCAGCCCCAGCATTTT
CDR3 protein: CASEDPGDQPQHF

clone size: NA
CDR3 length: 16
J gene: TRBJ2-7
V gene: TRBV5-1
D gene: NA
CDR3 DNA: TGCGCCAGCAGCCTGACCATACGGGTCAGCTCCTACGAGCAGTACTTC
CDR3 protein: CASSLTIRVSSYEQYF

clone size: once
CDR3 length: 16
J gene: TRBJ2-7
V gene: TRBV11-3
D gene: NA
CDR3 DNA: TGTGCCAGCAGCTTAGAGCGGGGAAAGAGCTCCTACGAGCAGTACTTC
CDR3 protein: CASSLERGKSSYEQYF

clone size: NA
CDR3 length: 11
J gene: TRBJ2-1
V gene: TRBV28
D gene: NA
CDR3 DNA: TGTGCCAGCAGTCTCCGCAATGAGCAGTTCTTC
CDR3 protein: CASSLRNEQFF

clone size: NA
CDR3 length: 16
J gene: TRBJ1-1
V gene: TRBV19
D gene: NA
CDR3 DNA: TGTGCCAGTAGTATACATTATGCAGGGTTGGGGACTGAAGCTTTCTTT
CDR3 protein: CASSIHYAGLGTEAFF

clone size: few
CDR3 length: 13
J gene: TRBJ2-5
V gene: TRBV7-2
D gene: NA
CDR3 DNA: TGTGCCAGCAGCCCAGGGTTTAGGGAGACCCAGTACTTC
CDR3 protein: CASSPGFRETQYF

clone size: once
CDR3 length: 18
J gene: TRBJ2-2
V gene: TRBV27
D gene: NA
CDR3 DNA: TGTGCCAGCAGTTTGGGTGGATTAGCGACGACCAACACCGGGGAGCTGTTTTTT
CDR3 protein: CASSLGGLATTNTGELFF

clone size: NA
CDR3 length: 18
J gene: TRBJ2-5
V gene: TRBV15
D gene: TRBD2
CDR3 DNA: TGTGCCACCAGCGCCCAGGCACTAGCGGGGGGACACCAAGAGACCCAGTACTTC
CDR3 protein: CATSAQALAGGHQETQYF

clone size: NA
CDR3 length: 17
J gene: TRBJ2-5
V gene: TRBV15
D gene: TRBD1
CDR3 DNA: TGTGCCACCAGCAGGCCGGGACAGGCGTTCCGAAGGGAGACCCAGTACTTC
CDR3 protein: CATSRPGQAFRRETQYF

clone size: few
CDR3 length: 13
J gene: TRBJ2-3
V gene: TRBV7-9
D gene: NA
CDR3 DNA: TGTGCCAGCAGCTCGTCAGGGGGGGATACGCAGTATTTT
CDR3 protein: CASSSSGGDTQYF

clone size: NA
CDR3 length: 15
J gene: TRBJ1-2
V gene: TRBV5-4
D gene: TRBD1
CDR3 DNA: TGTGCCAGCAGCGCCGGACAGGATGCGAGATATGGCTACACCTTC
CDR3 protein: CASSAGQDARYGYTF

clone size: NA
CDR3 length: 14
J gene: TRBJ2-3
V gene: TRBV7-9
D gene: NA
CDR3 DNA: TGTGCCAGCAGCTTAGGTACAAAGCCAGATACGCAGTATTTT
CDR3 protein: CASSLGTKPDTQYF

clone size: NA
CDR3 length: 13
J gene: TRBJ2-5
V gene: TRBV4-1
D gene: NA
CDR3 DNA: TGCGCCAGCAGCTCCAGAGGGGCCGAGACCCAGTACTTC
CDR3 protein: CASSSRGAETQYF

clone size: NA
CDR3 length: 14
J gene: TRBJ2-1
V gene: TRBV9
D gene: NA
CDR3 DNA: TGTGCCAGCAGCCCTCGCGGGACCTACAATGAGCAGTTCTTC
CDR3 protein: CASSPRGTYNEQFF

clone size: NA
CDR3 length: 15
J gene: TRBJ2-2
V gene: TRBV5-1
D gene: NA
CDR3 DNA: TGCGCCAGCAGCTCCCCAGGCACCCACACCGGGGAGCTGTTTTTT
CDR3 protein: CASSSPGTHTGELFF

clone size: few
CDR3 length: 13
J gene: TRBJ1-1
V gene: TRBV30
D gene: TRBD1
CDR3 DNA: TGTGCCTGGAGTCTAAACAGGGGCACTGAAGCTTTCTTT
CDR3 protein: CAWSLNRGTEAFF